This entry describes one T cell receptor beta chain. The data were obtained in a study of CD8 T cells in Susac syndrome. About 0.5 to 1 ug RNA was reverse transcribed with random hexamers. Using its own MiXCR run on the immunoSEQ multiplex PCR reads, TCRdb lists one record per CDR3 protein. The sample has about 430,000 distinct CDR3 sequences; more than 70% are singletons. Isolation of CD8+ and CD4+ T cells was performed negatively, whereas enrichment of TEMRA cells was done by FACS. Sequenced sample: CD8+ T cells from PBMCs. The TCR was taken from a human donor with multiple sclerosis.

CDR3 region: CASHSGSAYNEQFF. CDR3 sequence (DNA): TGTGCCTCCCACAGCGGGAGTGCTTACAATGAGCAGTTCTTC. V usage is TRBV30 and J usage is TRBJ2-1, with TRBD2 matching over 8 bases. V was clipped by 7 bases and J by 4 bases; unmatched bases: 9. The CDR3 runs 14 residues. CDR1 and CDR2 from the germline V gene are GTSNPN and SVGIG (reference sequence).